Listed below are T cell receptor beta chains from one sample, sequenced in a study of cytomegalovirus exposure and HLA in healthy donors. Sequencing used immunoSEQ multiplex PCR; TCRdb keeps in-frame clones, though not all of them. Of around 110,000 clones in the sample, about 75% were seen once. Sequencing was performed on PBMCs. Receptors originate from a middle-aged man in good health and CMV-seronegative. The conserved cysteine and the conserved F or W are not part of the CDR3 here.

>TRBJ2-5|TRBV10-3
AISEPLTSGSQETQY
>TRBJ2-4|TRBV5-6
ASSLETGYLSKNIQY
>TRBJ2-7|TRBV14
ASSPLGSSYEQY
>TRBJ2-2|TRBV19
ASTPDGGSGELF
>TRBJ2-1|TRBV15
ATSRQTSGGLLYNEQF
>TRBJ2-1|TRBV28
ASSLIAGGRNEQF
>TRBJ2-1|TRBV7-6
ASSLEAGGLTDEQF
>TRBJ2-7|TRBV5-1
ASSYTGTGVTREQY
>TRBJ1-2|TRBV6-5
ASSYDSSGVNGYT
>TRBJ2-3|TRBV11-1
ASSFRLSGPQY
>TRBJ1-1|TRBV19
ASSIGRGPSREAF
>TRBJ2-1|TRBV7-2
ASSSPPGRVKYNEQF
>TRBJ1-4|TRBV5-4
ATSSAGTSNEKLF
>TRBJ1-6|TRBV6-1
ASSRDSYNSPLH
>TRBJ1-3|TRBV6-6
ASSYSAGSGNTIY
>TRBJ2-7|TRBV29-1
SVRTGRSYEQY
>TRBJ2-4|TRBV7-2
ASSSGQDETKNIQY
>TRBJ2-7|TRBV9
ASSAVSGGHGNEQY
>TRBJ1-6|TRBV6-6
ASSAGQIDNSPLH
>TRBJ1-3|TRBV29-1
SVYRVNSGNTIY
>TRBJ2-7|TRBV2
ASSVVLFGTESYEQY
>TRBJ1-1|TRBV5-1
ASSLTGGAATEAF
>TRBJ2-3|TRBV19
ASSIWARTDTQY
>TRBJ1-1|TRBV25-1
ASSGPRRGSVDTEAF
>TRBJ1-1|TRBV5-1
ASSLDPIQNTEAF
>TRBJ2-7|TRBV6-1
ASSDLQGIGEQY
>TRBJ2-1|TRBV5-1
ASSFGTRVYNEQF
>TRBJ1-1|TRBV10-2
ASSEPGTEAF
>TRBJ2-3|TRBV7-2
ASSLTHRGTQY
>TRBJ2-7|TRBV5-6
ASSLGGSPSYEQY
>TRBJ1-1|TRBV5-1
ASSLGTGGAGTEAF
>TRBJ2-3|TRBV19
ASSPRAGRGDTQY
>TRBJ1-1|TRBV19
ASSTTENTEAF
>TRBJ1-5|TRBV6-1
ASSETGAQPQH
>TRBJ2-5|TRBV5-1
ASSLVGLPTETQY
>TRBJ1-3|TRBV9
ASSAKIQGLGNTIY
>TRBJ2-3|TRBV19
ASSITGLDTQY
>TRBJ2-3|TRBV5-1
ASSLGPPSTDTQY
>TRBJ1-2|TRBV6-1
ASSEIRGGGGYT
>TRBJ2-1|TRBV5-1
ASSLRIAGAIISYNEQF
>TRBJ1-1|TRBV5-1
ASSLVAGGNTEAF
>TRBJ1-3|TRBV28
ASSLAGGARNTIY
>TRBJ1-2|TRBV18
ASSPIAENYGYT
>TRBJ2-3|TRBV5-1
ASSPDRGPQY
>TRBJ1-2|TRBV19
ASSNQGGYGYT
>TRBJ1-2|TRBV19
ASSPDRGWNGYT
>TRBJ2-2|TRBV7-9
SSRPAGGELF
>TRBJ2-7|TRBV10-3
AISRGQGAGLGEQY
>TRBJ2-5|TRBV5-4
ASGGAGGVEETQY
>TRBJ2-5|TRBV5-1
ASSLAQSQETQY
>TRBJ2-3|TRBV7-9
ASSSIGLAGFYSTDTQY
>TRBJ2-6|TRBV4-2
ASSQDRTNSGANVLT
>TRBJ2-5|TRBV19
ASSIQYQAGETQY